This TCR beta chain was sequenced during a study of T cell changes during pregnancy in multiple sclerosis. Measured with immunoSEQ multiplex PCR; TCRdb has only the in-frame clones, and not every one. The table records about 28,000 clones, just over 90% of them present only once. Germline loops: CDR1 MNHEY, CDR2 SMNVEV (reference sequence). The CDR3 loop spans 14 amino acids. V was pared by 5 bases and J by 3 bases, with 13 bases between. Sequenced here: CD4+ T cells from peripheral blood mononuclear cells, sampled after pregnancy. This receptor was identified in a female donor with multiple sclerosis, enrolled in a pregnancy study. The genes are TRBV27 and TRBJ1-1; unclear D gene. The CDR3 spells CASSVLEGYTEAFF. The DNA of the CDR3 is TGTGCCAGCAGTGTGCTAGAAGGCTACACTGAAGCTTTCTTT.